This T cell receptor beta chain was sequenced during a study of Graves' ophthalmopathy and Graves' hyperthyroidism. This clonotype appeared many times. Its specificity is not known. Study conclusions and caveats: Thyroid clonotypes that were expanded above 0.001 frequency mostly also appeared in blood.

Amplified TCR beta CDR3 regions were obtained using RNA transcripts as template. The authors performed first-round RT-PCR with HTBI primers and then a second-round multiplex PCR. Each CDR3 protein is one row after TCRdb ran MiXCR on the multiplex PCR reads. The data hold 350,000 or so distinct CDR3 sequences, with roughly 15% observed a single time. This CDR3 has 15 amino acids. Germline loops: CDR1 GTSNPN, CDR2 SVGIG (reference sequence). V shed 4 bases and J shed 4 bases, with 14 bases lying between them. CAS ≥3, NOSPECS ≥4, moderate-to-severe activity and duration under 3 months marked donors with ophthalmopathy. Patients were left out if they had other autoimmune diseases, uncontrolled infections, pregnancy or lactation.

This clonotype was obtained from an adult man with Graves' ophthalmopathy. This chain connects TRBV30 to TRBJ1-6; D may be TRBD1 (6 bases). The sample consisted of peripheral blood. The CDR3 bases are TGTGCCTGGACAAAGCCGGGACAATATAATTCACCCCTCCACTTT. It is translated as CAWTKPGQYNSPLHF. Variable domain in full (rest from reference TRBV30 and TRBJ1-6): SQTIHQWPATLVQPVGSPLSLECTVEGTSNPNLYWYRQAAGRGLQLLFYSVGIGQISSEVPQNLSASRPQDRQFILSSKKLLLSDSGFYLCAWTKPGQYNSPLHFGNGTRLTVT.